This is a list of T cell receptor beta chains from one sample in a study of patients and donors after allogeneic stem cell transplantation. TCRdb reprocessed the RT-PCR reads with MiXCR, giving one entry per CDR3 protein. This table holds around 200,000 distinct CDR3 sequences, roughly 38% found once. The sequenced material came from blood, either unsorted or a sorted T cell fraction (not recorded which). The receptors stem from a human donor who was either an allogeneic HSCT recipient or a stem cell or donor lymphocyte infusion donor (not recorded which). It is not recorded whose cells these are; they may come from a transplant donor. CDR3s include the opening cysteine and the closing phenylalanine or tryptophan. A D gene is named only where the DNA matches it firmly. Clone size is not always given. Where it is, it says once, few, many or a class for expanded clones.

cdr3_nt: TGCGCCAGCAGTGGGAGCATTATCGGTAGAACTGAAGCTTTCTTT
cdr3_aa: CASSGSIIGRTEAFF
d_call: NA
j_call: TRBJ1-1
clone_size: NA
cdr3_length: 15
v_call: TRBV10-2

cdr3_nt: TGCAGTGCTAGGGCAAGTATCGATGCTGGCTACACCTTC
cdr3_aa: CSARASIDAGYTF
d_call: NA
j_call: TRBJ1-2
clone_size: NA
cdr3_length: 13
v_call: TRBV20-1

cdr3_nt: TGCAGTATAACCGGGACAGGGCCGTATTTT
cdr3_aa: CSITGTGPYF
d_call: TRBD1
j_call: TRBJ2-3
clone_size: few
cdr3_length: 10
v_call: TRBV20-1

cdr3_nt: TGCGCCAGCAGCTTTTCCAGGGGGCTTGAGACCCAGTACTTC
cdr3_aa: CASSFSRGLETQYF
d_call: TRBD1
j_call: TRBJ2-5
clone_size: NA
cdr3_length: 14
v_call: TRBV5-1

cdr3_nt: TGCAGTGCTGTAGGTGGCAATCAGCCCCAGCATTTT
cdr3_aa: CSAVGGNQPQHF
d_call: NA
j_call: TRBJ1-5
clone_size: NA
cdr3_length: 12
v_call: TRBV20-1

cdr3_nt: TGTGCCAGCAGCCTCGGACAGCTCCTAGGGACCCTCCACTTT
cdr3_aa: CASSLGQLLGTLHF
d_call: NA
j_call: TRBJ1-6
clone_size: few
cdr3_length: 14
v_call: TRBV7-9

cdr3_nt: TGCGCCAGCAGCGACCGTCTCAACTACGAGCAGTACTTC
cdr3_aa: CASSDRLNYEQYF
d_call: NA
j_call: TRBJ2-7
clone_size: NA
cdr3_length: 13
v_call: TRBV4-1

cdr3_nt: TGTGCCAGCAGCTCCGAGCGGGGGGGCAAAGATACGCAGTATTTT
cdr3_aa: CASSSERGGKDTQYF
d_call: TRBD2
j_call: TRBJ2-3
clone_size: NA
cdr3_length: 15
v_call: TRBV12-3/TRBV12-4

cdr3_nt: TGTGCCAGCAGCCCGCGAGGAGGGGCCGATCAGCCCCAGCATTTT
cdr3_aa: CASSPRGGADQPQHF
d_call: NA
j_call: TRBJ1-5
clone_size: NA
cdr3_length: 15
v_call: TRBV5-5

cdr3_nt: TGCAGTGCTAGAGATCCGAGGGGAGATACGCAGTATTTT
cdr3_aa: CSARDPRGDTQYF
d_call: NA
j_call: TRBJ2-3
clone_size: NA
cdr3_length: 13
v_call: TRBV20-1

cdr3_nt: TGCGCCAGCGGCTTTCCCCTCACAGATACGCAGTATTTT
cdr3_aa: CASGFPLTDTQYF
d_call: NA
j_call: TRBJ2-3
clone_size: NA
cdr3_length: 13
v_call: TRBV5-1

cdr3_nt: TGTGCCAGCAGCTTAGATGCGGAGCATAATTCACCCCTCCACTTT
cdr3_aa: CASSLDAEHNSPLHF
d_call: NA
j_call: TRBJ1-6
clone_size: few
cdr3_length: 15
v_call: TRBV11-2

cdr3_nt: TGTGCCAGCAGTCCCGTCGGGACCTACGAGCAGTACTTC
cdr3_aa: CASSPVGTYEQYF
d_call: NA
j_call: TRBJ2-7
clone_size: NA
cdr3_length: 13
v_call: TRBV12-3/TRBV12-4

cdr3_nt: TGTGCCAGCAGTTTTAGCGGGGGACGAACCGGGGAGCTGTTTTTT
cdr3_aa: CASSFSGGRTGELFF
d_call: TRBD2
j_call: TRBJ2-2
clone_size: NA
cdr3_length: 15
v_call: TRBV12-3/TRBV12-4

cdr3_nt: TGTGCCAGCAGTGAGCGAGTTGACACTGAAGCTTTCTTT
cdr3_aa: CASSERVDTEAFF
d_call: NA
j_call: TRBJ1-1
clone_size: few
cdr3_length: 13
v_call: TRBV12-3/TRBV12-4

cdr3_nt: TGTGCCACCAGTGATTTGAGGAACATTCAGTACTTC
cdr3_aa: CATSDLRNIQYF
d_call: NA
j_call: TRBJ2-4
clone_size: NA
cdr3_length: 12
v_call: TRBV24-1

cdr3_nt: TGCAGTGCTAGAGAGGCGGGGACCTATGGCTACACCTTC
cdr3_aa: CSAREAGTYGYTF
d_call: NA
j_call: TRBJ1-2
clone_size: NA
cdr3_length: 13
v_call: TRBV20-1

cdr3_nt: TGTGCCTGGAGTGAAGGATATGGCTACACCTTC
cdr3_aa: CAWSEGYGYTF
d_call: NA
j_call: TRBJ1-2
clone_size: few
cdr3_length: 11
v_call: TRBV30

cdr3_nt: TGTGCCATCAGTGAGTTAACGGATAACAATGAGCAGTTCTTC
cdr3_aa: CAISELTDNNEQFF
d_call: NA
j_call: TRBJ2-1
clone_size: few
cdr3_length: 14
v_call: TRBV10-3

cdr3_nt: TGTGCCATCAGTCCGACTCTTAGCAATCAGCCCCAGCATTTT
cdr3_aa: CAISPTLSNQPQHF
d_call: NA
j_call: TRBJ1-5
clone_size: NA
cdr3_length: 14
v_call: TRBV10-3

cdr3_nt: TGTGCCAGCCAGGGGGACTCTGGAAACACCATATATTTT
cdr3_aa: CASQGDSGNTIYF
d_call: TRBD1
j_call: TRBJ1-3
clone_size: few
cdr3_length: 13
v_call: TRBV19

cdr3_nt: TGTGCCAGCAGTTTCGGGGGGCGAGGCACTGAAGCTTTCTTT
cdr3_aa: CASSFGGRGTEAFF
d_call: NA
j_call: TRBJ1-1
clone_size: NA
cdr3_length: 14
v_call: TRBV12-3/TRBV12-4

cdr3_nt: TGTGCCAGCAGCTTCCCCGAGGACAGGGGCGAGCACTATGGCTACACCTTC
cdr3_aa: CASSFPEDRGEHYGYTF
d_call: TRBD1
j_call: TRBJ1-2
clone_size: NA
cdr3_length: 17
v_call: TRBV7-9

cdr3_nt: TGTGCCTGTCCTCTGGGAGCCGAAAAACTGTTTTTT
cdr3_aa: CACPLGAEKLFF
d_call: NA
j_call: TRBJ1-4
clone_size: NA
cdr3_length: 12
v_call: TRBV30

cdr3_nt: TGTGCCAGCAGGGGGGTTCTGCTTAGCACAGATACGCAGTATTTT
cdr3_aa: CASRGVLLSTDTQYF
d_call: NA
j_call: TRBJ2-3
clone_size: NA
cdr3_length: 15
v_call: TRBV12-3/TRBV12-4

cdr3_nt: TGTGCCAGCAGCTTGAACCCGGCGGAGGATACGCAGTATTTT
cdr3_aa: CASSLNPAEDTQYF
d_call: NA
j_call: TRBJ2-3
clone_size: NA
cdr3_length: 14
v_call: TRBV7-9

cdr3_nt: TGTGCCAGCAGCCCCTCGGCGGGGTCAGAGACCCAGTACTTC
cdr3_aa: CASSPSAGSETQYF
d_call: NA
j_call: TRBJ2-5
clone_size: NA
cdr3_length: 14
v_call: TRBV12-3/TRBV12-4

cdr3_nt: TGTGCCAGCAGGCTTGGACAGGGGAGAGCTGAAGCTTTCTTT
cdr3_aa: CASRLGQGRAEAFF
d_call: TRBD1
j_call: TRBJ1-1
clone_size: few
cdr3_length: 14
v_call: TRBV5-8

cdr3_nt: TGTGCCAGCAGTTTAGACGCAGGTCGGAACACTGAAGCTTTCTTT
cdr3_aa: CASSLDAGRNTEAFF
d_call: NA
j_call: TRBJ1-1
clone_size: NA
cdr3_length: 15
v_call: TRBV12-3/TRBV12-4

cdr3_nt: TGTGCCAGCAGACACGACAGGGTGTCGGTAAAACTGTTTTTT
cdr3_aa: CASRHDRVSVKLFF
d_call: TRBD1
j_call: TRBJ1-4
clone_size: few
cdr3_length: 14
v_call: TRBV12-3/TRBV12-4

cdr3_nt: TGTGCCAGCAGTGATTTGGACAGAGGAAACACCATATATTTT
cdr3_aa: CASSDLDRGNTIYF
d_call: NA
j_call: TRBJ1-3
clone_size: NA
cdr3_length: 14
v_call: TRBV10-3

cdr3_nt: TGCGCCAGCAGCCGTGGACAGGGCAGGACTGAAGCTTTCTTT
cdr3_aa: CASSRGQGRTEAFF
d_call: TRBD1
j_call: TRBJ1-1
clone_size: NA
cdr3_length: 14
v_call: TRBV5-1

cdr3_nt: TGCGCCAGCAGCTTTCGGACCCCTGACGGTGAGCAGTTCTTC
cdr3_aa: CASSFRTPDGEQFF
d_call: NA
j_call: TRBJ2-1
clone_size: NA
cdr3_length: 14
v_call: TRBV5-1

cdr3_nt: TGTGCCAGCAGCCCCGGGACAGGGGCTAACTATGGCTACACCTTC
cdr3_aa: CASSPGTGANYGYTF
d_call: TRBD1
j_call: TRBJ1-2
clone_size: few
cdr3_length: 15
v_call: TRBV4-2

cdr3_nt: TGCAGCGTTGAGCAGGGGCTCTCTGGGGCCAACGTCCTGACTTTC
cdr3_aa: CSVEQGLSGANVLTF
d_call: NA
j_call: TRBJ2-6
clone_size: NA
cdr3_length: 15
v_call: TRBV29-1

cdr3_nt: TGTGCCATCAGTGAGTCGATCCGGAGCTCTAATTCACCCCTCCACTTT
cdr3_aa: CAISESIRSSNSPLHF
d_call: NA
j_call: TRBJ1-6
clone_size: NA
cdr3_length: 16
v_call: TRBV10-3

cdr3_nt: TGTGCCAGCAGCCAAGATATGGGACTAGCGTTCAATGAGCAGTTCTTC
cdr3_aa: CASSQDMGLAFNEQFF
d_call: TRBD2
j_call: TRBJ2-1
clone_size: NA
cdr3_length: 16
v_call: TRBV14

cdr3_nt: TGTGCCAGCAGCCGCACAACGGGACGGGCCTACGAGCAGTACTTC
cdr3_aa: CASSRTTGRAYEQYF
d_call: NA
j_call: TRBJ2-7
clone_size: NA
cdr3_length: 15
v_call: TRBV7-9

cdr3_nt: TGTGCCAGCAGTTGGGTAGGAGGGTGGAACACTGAAGCTTTCTTT
cdr3_aa: CASSWVGGWNTEAFF
d_call: NA
j_call: TRBJ1-1
clone_size: few
cdr3_length: 15
v_call: TRBV6-5

cdr3_nt: TGTGCCAGCAGCCCTGGGACCCCCAATCTGCCCCAGCATTTT
cdr3_aa: CASSPGTPNLPQHF
d_call: NA
j_call: TRBJ1-5
clone_size: once
cdr3_length: 14
v_call: TRBV5-5

cdr3_nt: TGTGCCAGCAGCCCCAGGAACGTTAATTCACCCCTCCACTTT
cdr3_aa: CASSPRNVNSPLHF
d_call: NA
j_call: TRBJ1-6
clone_size: few
cdr3_length: 14
v_call: TRBV12-3/TRBV12-4

cdr3_nt: TGTGCCATTTCACAGGGCTGGCAAGAGACCCAGTACTTC
cdr3_aa: CAISQGWQETQYF
d_call: NA
j_call: TRBJ2-5
clone_size: NA
cdr3_length: 13
v_call: TRBV10-3

cdr3_nt: TGTGCCAGCAGTCCAACCCGGGACAGGGCTAGCAATCAGCCCCAGCATTTT
cdr3_aa: CASSPTRDRASNQPQHF
d_call: TRBD1
j_call: TRBJ1-5
clone_size: few
cdr3_length: 17
v_call: TRBV12-3/TRBV12-4

cdr3_nt: TGTGCCAGCAGGGAGGGACAACCCAATCAGCCCCAGCATTTT
cdr3_aa: CASREGQPNQPQHF
d_call: NA
j_call: TRBJ1-5
clone_size: NA
cdr3_length: 14
v_call: TRBV28

cdr3_nt: TGCGCCAGCAGCTGGACAGGGGCAAACACCGGGGAGCTGTTTTTT
cdr3_aa: CASSWTGANTGELFF
d_call: TRBD1
j_call: TRBJ2-2
clone_size: NA
cdr3_length: 15
v_call: TRBV5-1

cdr3_nt: TGCGCCAGCAGCTTGGAAATAGGGACAGTATACGAGCAGTACTTC
cdr3_aa: CASSLEIGTVYEQYF
d_call: TRBD1
j_call: TRBJ2-7
clone_size: NA
cdr3_length: 15
v_call: TRBV5-1

cdr3_nt: TGCAGTGCTGTACAGGGGACTCATAATTCACCCCTCCACTTT
cdr3_aa: CSAVQGTHNSPLHF
d_call: TRBD1
j_call: TRBJ1-6
clone_size: NA
cdr3_length: 14
v_call: TRBV20-1

cdr3_nt: TGTGCCAGCAGTAGGGGAGGAAACCAGCCCCAGCATTTT
cdr3_aa: CASSRGGNQPQHF
d_call: NA
j_call: TRBJ1-5
clone_size: few
cdr3_length: 13
v_call: TRBV3-1

cdr3_nt: TGTGCCAGCAGCTCCGGGACAGGGAATGGCTACACCTTC
cdr3_aa: CASSSGTGNGYTF
d_call: TRBD1
j_call: TRBJ1-2
clone_size: NA
cdr3_length: 13
v_call: TRBV7-9

cdr3_nt: TGTGCCAGCAGAAACGACTTTGGACCGGCGGACACTGAAGCTTTCTTT
cdr3_aa: CASRNDFGPADTEAFF
d_call: NA
j_call: TRBJ1-1
clone_size: few
cdr3_length: 16
v_call: TRBV12-3/TRBV12-4

cdr3_nt: TGCGCCAGCAGCTTCGCGCAGCCCTATGGCTACACCTTC
cdr3_aa: CASSFAQPYGYTF
d_call: NA
j_call: TRBJ1-2
clone_size: NA
cdr3_length: 13
v_call: TRBV5-1

cdr3_nt: TGCGCCAGCAGCCAACCCAGGAGGGGCCAGGATAGCAATCAGCCCCAGCATTTT
cdr3_aa: CASSQPRRGQDSNQPQHF
d_call: NA
j_call: TRBJ1-5
clone_size: NA
cdr3_length: 18
v_call: TRBV4-1

cdr3_nt: TGCGCCAGCAGCCAAGTGATAGGCAGGATCGATGGCTACACCTTC
cdr3_aa: CASSQVIGRIDGYTF
d_call: NA
j_call: TRBJ1-2
clone_size: few
cdr3_length: 15
v_call: TRBV4-1

cdr3_nt: TGTGCCAGCAGGAAAAACACTGAAGCTTTCTTT
cdr3_aa: CASRKNTEAFF
d_call: NA
j_call: TRBJ1-1
clone_size: few
cdr3_length: 11
v_call: TRBV12-3/TRBV12-4

cdr3_nt: TGTGCCAGCAGCTTAGCGCAAGGACCTCGGGCCGGTAATTCACCCCTCCACTTT
cdr3_aa: CASSLAQGPRAGNSPLHF
d_call: NA
j_call: TRBJ1-6
clone_size: few
cdr3_length: 18
v_call: TRBV7-9

cdr3_nt: TGCAGTGCTAGAGCGGCGACTAGCGGGGGGGATAATGAGCAGTTCTTC
cdr3_aa: CSARAATSGGDNEQFF
d_call: TRBD2
j_call: TRBJ2-1
clone_size: NA
cdr3_length: 16
v_call: TRBV20-1

cdr3_nt: TGCGCCAGCAGCTCCGAGACGATGGCAGGCGTCTACAATGAGCAGTTCTTC
cdr3_aa: CASSSETMAGVYNEQFF
d_call: NA
j_call: TRBJ2-1
clone_size: once
cdr3_length: 17
v_call: TRBV5-1

cdr3_nt: TGTGCCAGCAGTTTAAATAGGGGGAAGGAGACCCAGTACTTC
cdr3_aa: CASSLNRGKETQYF
d_call: NA
j_call: TRBJ2-5
clone_size: NA
cdr3_length: 14
v_call: TRBV12-3/TRBV12-4